The TCR beta chain described here comes from a study of blood T cells in healthy people across ages. Findings of the study overall: PBMCs left unsorted prevented a conclusive naive versus antigen-experienced comparison.

A second PCR of roughly 7 to 11 cycles used a sample-barcoded 5' primer and a J-beta primer mix. From the 5' RACE reads, TCRdb called clonotypes with MiXCR, one entry per CDR3 protein. Of about 1 million distinct CDR3 sequences listed, approximately 25% are singletons. Peripheral blood, about 10 milliliters per donor, was collected. This CDR3 contains 16 residues. With 5 bases clipped from V and 5 bases from J, the junction kept 9 bases outside the gene matches. The germline gives CDR1 SEHNR, CDR2 FQNEAQ (reference sequence). This clonotype has more than one count but fewer than ten. Antigen: not known. The data also belong to a second study, concerning T cells of mothers and their children.

The gene calls are TRBV7-9 and TRBJ2-5; 12 positions match TRBD2. The sample consisted of blood. The source of this sequence is a girl aged 2-9 years in good health. Here the CDR3 reads CASSGGTSGRMETQYF. The CDR3 region has the DNA TGTGCCAGCAGCGGCGGGACTAGCGGGCGAATGGAGACCCAGTACTTC.